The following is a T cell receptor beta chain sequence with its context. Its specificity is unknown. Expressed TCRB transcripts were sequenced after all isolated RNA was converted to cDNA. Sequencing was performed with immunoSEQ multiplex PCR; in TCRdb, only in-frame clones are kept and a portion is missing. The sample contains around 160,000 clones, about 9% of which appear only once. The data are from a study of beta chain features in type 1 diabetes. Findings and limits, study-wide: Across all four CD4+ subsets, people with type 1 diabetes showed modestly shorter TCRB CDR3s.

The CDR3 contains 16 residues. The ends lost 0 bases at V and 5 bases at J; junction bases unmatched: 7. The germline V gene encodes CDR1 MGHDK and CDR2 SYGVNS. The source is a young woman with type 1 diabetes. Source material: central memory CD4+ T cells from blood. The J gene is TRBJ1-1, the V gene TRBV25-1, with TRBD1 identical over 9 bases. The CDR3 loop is CASSEYSGQGMTEAFF. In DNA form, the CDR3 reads TGTGCCAGCAGTGAATACTCTGGACAGGGGATGACTGAAGCTTTCTTT.